The present entry profiles one TCR beta chain with its context. Its antigen is currently unknown. The data were obtained in a study of shared clonotypes between healthy human individuals. General study findings and limits: Blood alone was sampled, and tissue repertoires likely differ.

Unsorted material relied on about 90 million PBMCs as the source of genomic DNA. This CDR3 comprises 16 residues. Germline values: CDR1 SGHNT, CDR2 YYREEE (reference sequence). The germline V and J ends were trimmed by 4 bases and 0 bases, with 13 bases remaining between them. Once extracted for a subset, genomic DNA was divided evenly among several immunoSEQ plates. Generated by immunoSEQ multiplex PCR, the TCRdb table keeps only in-frame clones and is missing some. The table includes fewer than 650,000 clones, about 79% detected once. This chain connects TRBV5-4 to TRBJ1-4, with D tentatively TRBD1 (5 bases). Sequenced input: PBMCs. The receptor was derived from a woman in her 40s in good health. Some clones in this sample may be carry-over from other donors' samples. The CDR3 reads CASSPFRGATNEKLFF. The CDR3 DNA follows: TGTGCCAGCAGCCCCTTCCGGGGCGCAACTAATGAAAAACTGTTTTTT.